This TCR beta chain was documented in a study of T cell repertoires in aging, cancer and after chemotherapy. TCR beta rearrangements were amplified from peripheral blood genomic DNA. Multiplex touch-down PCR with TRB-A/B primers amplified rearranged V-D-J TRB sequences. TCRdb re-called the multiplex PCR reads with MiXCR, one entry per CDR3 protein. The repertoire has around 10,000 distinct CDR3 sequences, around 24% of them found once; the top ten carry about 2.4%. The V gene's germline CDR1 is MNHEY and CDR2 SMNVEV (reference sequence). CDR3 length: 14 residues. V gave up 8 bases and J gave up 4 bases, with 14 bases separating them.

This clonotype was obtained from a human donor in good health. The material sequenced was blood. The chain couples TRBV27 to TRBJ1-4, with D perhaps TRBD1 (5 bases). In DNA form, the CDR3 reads TGTGCCAGCCGCAACCGACAGCATAATGAAAAACTGTTTTTT. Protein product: CASRNRQHNEKLFF.